This T cell receptor beta chain originates from a study of T cell repertoires in cytomegalovirus infection. Germline loops: CDR1 SGHTA, CDR2 FQGNSA. The CDR3 totals 15 residues. Between the trimmed V and J ends, which lost 4 bases and 0 bases, there was a span of 12 bases. A single record per CDR3 protein comes from TCRdb applying MiXCR to the reads. The table records approximately 500,000 distinct CDR3 sequences, about 30% of them present only once. Sequenced material: PBMCs. The rearrangement links TRBV7-2 to TRBJ1-1; D is uncertain. The sequence came from a human donor in good health (CMV status not recorded). Some clones in this sample may be carry-over from other donors' samples. As DNA, the CDR3 is TGTGCCAGCAGCTCCCCCCGGCATTTGAACACTGAAGCTTTCTTT. As protein: CASSSPRHLNTEAFF.